These T cell receptor beta chains were read from a single sample in a study of blood T cell repertoires in COVID-19. The protocol was immunoSEQ multiplex PCR, while the TCRdb copy is restricted to in-frame clones and leaves out a portion. The table records hundreds of thousands of clones, 85% to 90% of them present only once. Sequenced sample: PBMCs or T cells enriched from blood (not recorded which). The receptors stem from a man aged 45-60 years who had been exposed to COVID-19. CDR3s include the opening cysteine and the closing phenylalanine or tryptophan. A D gene is named only where the DNA matches it firmly. Some rows have no size entry. The others give once, few or many, or a class for an expanded clone.

>.|TRBV15|.|TRBJ2-7
CATSRGGDLGYEQYF
>once|TRBV27|TRBD1|TRBJ1-2
CASSRQGYGYTF
>.|TRBV10-3|TRBD1|TRBJ1-2
CAISELRTGRGGYTF
>.|TRBV13|.|TRBJ2-2
CASSLEPNTGELFF
>.|TRBV19|TRBD1|TRBJ1-2
CASRNRGYYGYTF
>.|TRBV12-3/TRBV12-4|TRBD1|TRBJ2-1
CASSPQTGSEQFF
>.|TRBV18|TRBD1|TRBJ1-1
CASSALTGGNTEAFF
>.|TRBV11-3|.|TRBJ2-1
CASSSVGDEQFF
>.|TRBV2|.|TRBJ1-1
CASSLEMAVEAFF
>once|TRBV4-2|TRBD2|TRBJ2-3
CASSQGLAGAALDTQYF
>.|TRBV19|TRBD1|TRBJ1-6
CASSNWNLRGLPLHF
>.|TRBV27|.|TRBJ1-6
CASSYRGFYNSPLHF
>.|TRBV10-3|.|TRBJ2-5
CAIRKGSQETQYF
>.|TRBV27|TRBD1|TRBJ1-5
CASSLWGQGAQPQHF
>.|TRBV18|.|TRBJ2-6
CASSPPYSGANVLTF
>.|TRBV30|.|TRBJ1-3
CASIAMRVGNTIYF
>once|TRBV19|TRBD1|TRBJ1-2
CASSGQGALGGYTF
>.|TRBV19|.|TRBJ2-7
CASSILGGEQYF
>.|TRBV7-9|TRBD1|TRBJ2-3
CASSATGITRSTDTQYF
>few|TRBV6-6|TRBD1|TRBJ2-7
CASTRDRDYEQYF
>.|TRBV28|TRBD2|TRBJ2-5
CASRHGTILRETQYF
>.|TRBV19|TRBD1|TRBJ1-1
CASRPGTGRNTEAFF
>.|TRBV15|.|TRBJ1-2
CATSRGWGGGGYTF
>.|TRBV7-2|TRBD2|TRBJ2-2
CASSPPSGGRTGELFF
>.|TRBV6-5|.|TRBJ2-1
CASKGLGGREQFF
>.|TRBV5-3|.|TRBJ2-1
CARPYRGTSSYNEQFF
>.|TRBV27|.|TRBJ1-2
CASSHRGGWDYGYTF